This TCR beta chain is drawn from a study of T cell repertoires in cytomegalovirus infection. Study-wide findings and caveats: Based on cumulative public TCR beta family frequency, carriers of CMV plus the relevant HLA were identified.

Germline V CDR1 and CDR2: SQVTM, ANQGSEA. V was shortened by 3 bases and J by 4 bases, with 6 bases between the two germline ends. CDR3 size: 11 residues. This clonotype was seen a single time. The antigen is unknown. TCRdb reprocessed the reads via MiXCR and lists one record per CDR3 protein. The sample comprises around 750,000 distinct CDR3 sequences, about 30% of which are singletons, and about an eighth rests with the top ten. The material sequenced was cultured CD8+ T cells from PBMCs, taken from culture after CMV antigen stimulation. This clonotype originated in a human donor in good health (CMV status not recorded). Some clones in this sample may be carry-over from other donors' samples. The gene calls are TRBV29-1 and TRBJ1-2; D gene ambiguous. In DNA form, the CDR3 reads TGCAGCGTTGAGAGTGGCTATGGCTACACCTTC. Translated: CSVESGYGYTF.